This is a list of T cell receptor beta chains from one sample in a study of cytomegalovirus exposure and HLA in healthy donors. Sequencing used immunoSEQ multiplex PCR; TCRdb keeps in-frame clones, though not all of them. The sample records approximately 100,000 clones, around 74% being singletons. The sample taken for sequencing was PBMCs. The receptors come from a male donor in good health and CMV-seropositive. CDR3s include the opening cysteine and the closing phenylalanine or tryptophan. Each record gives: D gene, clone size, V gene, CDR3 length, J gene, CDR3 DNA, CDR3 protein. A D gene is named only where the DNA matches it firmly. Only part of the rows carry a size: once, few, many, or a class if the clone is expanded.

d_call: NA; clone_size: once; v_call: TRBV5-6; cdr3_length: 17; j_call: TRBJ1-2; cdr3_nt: TGTGCCAGCAGCTTAGGACAGTTGAGGGGGAACTACTATGGCTACACCTTC; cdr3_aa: CASSLGQLRGNYYGYTF
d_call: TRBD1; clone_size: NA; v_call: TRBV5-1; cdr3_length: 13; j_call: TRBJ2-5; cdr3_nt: TGCGCCAGCAGCACGGGACAGCAAGAGACCCAGTACTTC; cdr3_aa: CASSTGQQETQYF
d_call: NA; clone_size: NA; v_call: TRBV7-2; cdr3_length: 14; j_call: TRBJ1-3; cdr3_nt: TGTGCCAGCAGCTCGGGGAATCAGGGAAACACCATATATTTT; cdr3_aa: CASSSGNQGNTIYF
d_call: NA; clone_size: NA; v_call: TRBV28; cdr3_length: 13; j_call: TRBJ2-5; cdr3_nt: TGTGCCAGCGCCCCTCGGAGGGGGGGAGAGCAGTACTTC; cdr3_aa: CASAPRRGGEQYF
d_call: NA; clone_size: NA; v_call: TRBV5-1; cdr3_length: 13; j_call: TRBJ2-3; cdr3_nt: TGCGCCAGCAGCTCTTCAGGGGTTAATTCGCAGTATTTT; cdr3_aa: CASSSSGVNSQYF
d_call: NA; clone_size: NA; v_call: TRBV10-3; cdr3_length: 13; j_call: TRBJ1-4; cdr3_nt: TGTGCCATCAGGAGGGAAACTAATGAAAAACTGTTTTTT; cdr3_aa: CAIRRETNEKLFF
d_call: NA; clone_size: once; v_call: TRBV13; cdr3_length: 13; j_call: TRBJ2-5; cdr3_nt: TGTGCCAGCAGCTTAACTCCAAAAGAGACCCAGTACTTC; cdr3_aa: CASSLTPKETQYF
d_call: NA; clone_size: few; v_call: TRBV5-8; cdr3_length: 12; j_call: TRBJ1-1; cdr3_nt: TGTGCCAGCGCCCGGGGTAACACTGAAGCTTTCTTT; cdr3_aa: CASARGNTEAFF
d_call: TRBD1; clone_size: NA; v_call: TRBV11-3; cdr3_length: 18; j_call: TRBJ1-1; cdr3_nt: TGTGCCAGCAGCTTTTCCTCCGGGACAGGGCAGATGAACACTGAAGCTTTCTTT; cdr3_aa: CASSFSSGTGQMNTEAFF
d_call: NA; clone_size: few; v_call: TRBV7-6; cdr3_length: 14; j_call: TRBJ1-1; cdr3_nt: TGTGCCAGCAGCTTAGGGGGGGTGAACACTGAAGCTTTCTTT; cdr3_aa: CASSLGGVNTEAFF
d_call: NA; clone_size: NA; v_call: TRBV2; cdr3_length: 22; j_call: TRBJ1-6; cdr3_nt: TGTGCCAGCAGTGAAATCGCTCTACCTAGGGGGAAATTTAGCTCCTATAATTCACCCCTCCACTTT; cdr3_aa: CASSEIALPRGKFSSYNSPLHF
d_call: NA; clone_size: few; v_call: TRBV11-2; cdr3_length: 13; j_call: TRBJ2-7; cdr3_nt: TGTGCCAGCAGCAACCCAGGGTCCTACGAGCAGTACTTC; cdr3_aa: CASSNPGSYEQYF
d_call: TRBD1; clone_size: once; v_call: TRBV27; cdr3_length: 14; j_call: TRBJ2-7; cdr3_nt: TGTGCCAGCAGTTTCGGGACAGGGGACTACGAGCAGTACTTC; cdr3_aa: CASSFGTGDYEQYF
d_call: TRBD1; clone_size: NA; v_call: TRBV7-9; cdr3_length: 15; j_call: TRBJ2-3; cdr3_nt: TGTGCCAGCAGCTTACAGGGGGCAACTACAGATACGCAGTATTTT; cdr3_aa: CASSLQGATTDTQYF
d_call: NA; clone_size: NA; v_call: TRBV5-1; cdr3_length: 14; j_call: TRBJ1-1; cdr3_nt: TGCGCCAGCAGCCCCAGGGTAATGAACACTGAAGCTTTCTTT; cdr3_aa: CASSPRVMNTEAFF
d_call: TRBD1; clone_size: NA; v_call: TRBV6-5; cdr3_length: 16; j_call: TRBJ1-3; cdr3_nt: TGTGCCAGCAGTTACTCGGGCAGGGGGACTGGAAACACCATATATTTT; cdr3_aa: CASSYSGRGTGNTIYF
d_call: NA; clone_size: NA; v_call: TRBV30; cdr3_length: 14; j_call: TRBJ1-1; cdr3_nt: TGTGCCTCACTGTTGAGGCGGTCGGGAACTGAAGCTTTCTTT; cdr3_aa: CASLLRRSGTEAFF
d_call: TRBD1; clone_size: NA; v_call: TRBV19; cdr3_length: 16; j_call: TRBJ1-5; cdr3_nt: TGTGCCAGTAGTATTACAGGGGATTATAGCAATCAGCCCCAGCATTTT; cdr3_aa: CASSITGDYSNQPQHF
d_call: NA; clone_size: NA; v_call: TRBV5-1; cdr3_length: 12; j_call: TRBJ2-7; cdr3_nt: TGCGCCAGCAGCCCTTCTACCTACGAGCAGTACTTC; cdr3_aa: CASSPSTYEQYF
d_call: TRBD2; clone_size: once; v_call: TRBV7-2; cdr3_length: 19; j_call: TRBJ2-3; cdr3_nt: TGTGCCAGCAGCTTAGTGTCGACTAGCGGGGGAGCTAGCACAGATACGCAGTATTTT; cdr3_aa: CASSLVSTSGGASTDTQYF
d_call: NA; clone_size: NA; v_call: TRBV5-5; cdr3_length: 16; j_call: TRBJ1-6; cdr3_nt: TGTGCCAGCAGCCCCGTTGGGGAGGCCCTAGGTTCACCCCTCCACTTT; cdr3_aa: CASSPVGEALGSPLHF
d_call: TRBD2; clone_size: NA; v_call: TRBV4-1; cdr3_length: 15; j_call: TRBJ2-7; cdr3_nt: TGCGCCAGCAGCCAAGGAGGGGCTAGCGGCTACGAGCAGTACTTC; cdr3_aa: CASSQGGASGYEQYF
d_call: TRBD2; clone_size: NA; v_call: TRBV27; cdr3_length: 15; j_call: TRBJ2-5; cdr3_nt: TGTGCCAGCAGTTTATCAGGGACTAGCGGAAAGACCCAGTACTTC; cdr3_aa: CASSLSGTSGKTQYF
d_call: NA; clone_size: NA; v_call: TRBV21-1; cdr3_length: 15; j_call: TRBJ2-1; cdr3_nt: TGTGCCAGCAGCAAATGGAGAACGGGGGTCAATGAGCAGTTCTTC; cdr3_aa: CASSKWRTGVNEQFF
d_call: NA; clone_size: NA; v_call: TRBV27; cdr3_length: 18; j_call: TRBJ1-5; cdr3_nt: TGTGCCAGCAGTTTATCGAGTCCGGGGAGGCTAAGCAATCAGCCCCAGCATTTT; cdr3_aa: CASSLSSPGRLSNQPQHF
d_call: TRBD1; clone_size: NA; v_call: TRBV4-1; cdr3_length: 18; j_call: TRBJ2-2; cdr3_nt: TGCGCCAGCAGCCGCCCCGACAGGGGCGTTACGAACACCGGGGAGCTGTTTTTT; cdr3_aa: CASSRPDRGVTNTGELFF
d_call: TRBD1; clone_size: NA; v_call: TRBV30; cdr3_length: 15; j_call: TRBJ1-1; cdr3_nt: TGTGCCTGGTTTCGGGGGACAGAAATGAACACTGAAGCTTTCTTT; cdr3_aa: CAWFRGTEMNTEAFF
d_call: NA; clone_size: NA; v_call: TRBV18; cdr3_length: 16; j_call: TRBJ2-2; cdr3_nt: TGTGCCAGCTCACCTCGAGGAGGGGGCCACACCGGGGAGCTGTTTTTT; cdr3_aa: CASSPRGGGHTGELFF